The clone carrying this T cell receptor beta chain was recorded a few times. Its antigen is not identified. Viral peptide pools were used in the ViraFEST assay to expand antigen-specific CD4+ T cells, and sequencing came afterward. Researchers isolated CD4+ T cells once roughly nine days of culture had elapsed. This sample is drawn from a study of vaccination effects on CD4 cells after COVID-19. Clones were read by immunoSEQ multiplex PCR, and TCRdb kept only the in-frame ones, dropping some. In the table there are about 20,000 clones, 70% of which are singletons. Germline lookup yields CDR1 SEHNR and CDR2 FQNEAQ (reference sequence). Trimming shortened V by 5 bases and J by 4 bases, and 11 bases separated the two germline ends. CDR3 size: 13 residues.

The receptor was isolated from a human donor who received a COVID-19 vaccine. Source: CD4+ T cells from PBMCs cultured with HCoV-229E spike peptides, taken before COVID-19 vaccination. V is TRBV7-9 and J is TRBJ1-1; D unresolved. CDR3 sequence reads: CASSPRAVTEAFF. CDR3 in DNA: TGTGCCAGCAGCCCGAGGGCTGTCACTGAAGCTTTCTTT. The full variable domain, in which reference TRBV7-9 and TRBJ1-1 provide the parts outside the CDR3, is DTGVSQNPRHKITKRGQNVTFRCDPISEHNRLYWYRQTLGQGPEFLTYFQNEAQLEKSRLLSDRFSAERPKGSFSTLEIQRTEQGDSAMYLCASSPRAVTEAFFGQGTRLTVV.